The rows below give T cell receptor beta chains drawn from one sample of a study of cytomegalovirus exposure and HLA in healthy donors. The data were produced by immunoSEQ multiplex PCR, yet TCRdb's version contains in-frame clones alone and is incomplete. The repertoire holds under 200,000 clones, with about 79% as singletons. Sequencing was performed on PBMCs. All receptors come from a woman aged 45-65 years in good health and CMV-seronegative. Both conserved end residues are part of each CDR3. A D gene is named only where the DNA matches it firmly. Size tells how often a clone was seen (once, few, many) or the class of an expanded clone, and some rows leave it out.

>-|TRBV9|-|TRBJ2-5
CASSGTQGGETQYF
TGTGCCAGCAGCGGGACCCAAGGCGGGGAGACCCAGTACTTC
>-|TRBV30|-|TRBJ1-6
CAWRPRSGLRSPLHF
TGTGCCTGGAGACCCAGGTCGGGACTCCGTTCACCCCTCCACTTT
>TRBD1|TRBV9|-|TRBJ2-3
CASSGTGTGVTDTQYF
TGTGCCAGCAGCGGAACCGGGACAGGGGTCACAGATACGCAGTATTTT
>-|TRBV7-9|-|TRBJ1-3
CASSLYSGNTIYF
TGTGCCAGCAGCTTATACTCTGGAAACACCATATATTTT
>TRBD2|TRBV27|-|TRBJ2-7
CASSLQRGVSYEQYF
TGTGCCAGCAGTTTACAGCGGGGGGTCTCCTACGAGCAGTACTTC
>-|TRBV19|-|TRBJ2-5
CASSIQTSGNQETQYF
TGTGCCAGTAGTATTCAAACTAGTGGGAACCAAGAGACCCAGTACTTC
>TRBD2|TRBV28|few|TRBJ2-2
CASSLVAGPGELFF
TGTGCCAGCAGTTTAGTAGCGGGGCCCGGGGAGCTGTTTTTT
>-|TRBV7-2|-|TRBJ1-5
CASSLDTSNQPQHF
TGTGCCAGCAGCCTGGACACTAGCAATCAGCCCCAGCATTTT
>-|TRBV7-9|-|TRBJ1-5
CASSFGGYSNQPQHF
TGTGCCAGCAGCTTTGGAGGGTATAGCAATCAGCCCCAGCATTTT
>-|TRBV6-5|-|TRBJ2-7
CASSYSRASGYEQYF
TGTGCCAGCAGTTACTCGAGGGCTAGTGGCTACGAGCAGTACTTC
>TRBD2|TRBV25-1|-|TRBJ2-3
CASSPSSGSTDTQYF
TGTGCCAGCAGTCCCTCTAGCGGTAGCACAGATACGCAGTATTTT
>-|TRBV28|-|TRBJ1-4
CASSFPAGPNEKLFF
TGTGCCAGCAGTTTCCCGGCAGGGCCTAATGAAAAACTGTTTTTT
>TRBD2|TRBV11-3|-|TRBJ2-1
CASSLDGGRAYNEQFF
TGTGCCAGCAGCTTAGATGGCGGGAGGGCTTACAATGAGCAGTTCTTC
>TRBD1|TRBV28|-|TRBJ1-1
CASSSQGASGTEAFF
TGTGCCAGCAGTTCGCAGGGGGCATCGGGCACTGAAGCTTTCTTT
>-|TRBV7-8|once|TRBJ1-2
CASRRTDSNSYGYTF
TGTGCCAGCAGGCGAACGGACAGTAATAGCTATGGCTACACCTTC
>TRBD2|TRBV7-2|few|TRBJ2-1
CASSSQRGGYNEQFF
TGTGCCAGCAGCTCCCAGCGGGGGGGGTACAATGAGCAGTTCTTC
>-|TRBV2|once|TRBJ1-5
CASSETAGNQPQHF
TGTGCCAGCAGTGAAACGGCAGGGAATCAGCCCCAGCATTTT
>TRBD2|TRBV6-4|-|TRBJ2-1
CASSPGGGAGEQFF
TGTGCCAGCTCCCCGGGCGGGGGGGCAGGTGAGCAGTTCTTC
>TRBD2|TRBV7-8|-|TRBJ2-5
CASSLTGTSGSQETQYF
TGTGCCAGCAGCCTTACCGGGACTAGCGGGAGCCAAGAGACCCAGTACTTC
>TRBD2|TRBV5-1|-|TRBJ2-1
CASSLVVAGSYNEQFF
TGCGCCAGCAGCTTGGTGGTAGCGGGTTCCTACAATGAGCAGTTCTTC
>-|TRBV7-8|-|TRBJ1-3
CASSRGPGNTIYF
TGTGCCAGCAGCCGCGGTCCTGGAAACACCATATATTTT
>TRBD1|TRBV7-2|-|TRBJ2-2
CASSLKSVVGTGATGELFF
TGTGCCAGCAGCTTAAAATCGGTTGTTGGGACAGGGGCCACCGGGGAGCTGTTTTTT
>-|TRBV11-3|-|TRBJ2-2
CASSPSVGEVAGELFF
TGTGCCAGCAGCCCAAGTGTGGGAGAGGTGGCCGGGGAGCTGTTTTTT
>TRBD1|TRBV9|-|TRBJ2-1
CASSVTGTGLYNEQFF
TGTGCCAGCAGCGTCACCGGGACAGGGCTCTACAATGAGCAGTTCTTC
>TRBD2|TRBV19|once|TRBJ2-2
CASSILAGGATGELFF
TGTGCCAGTAGTATCTTGGCGGGAGGTGCGACCGGGGAGCTGTTTTTT
>TRBD1|TRBV19|-|TRBJ2-5
CASRPGQGVGPREQYF
TGTGCCAGTAGGCCGGGACAGGGAGTCGGTCCGCGGGAGCAGTACTTC
>-|TRBV18|-|TRBJ1-1
CASSPQRGKNTEAFF
TGTGCCAGCTCACCACAAAGGGGCAAGAACACTGAAGCTTTCTTT
>-|TRBV6-1|once|TRBJ1-5
CASKGGRGDQPQHF
TGTGCCAGCAAGGGAGGTCGCGGGGATCAGCCCCAGCATTTT
>TRBD2|TRBV5-1|-|TRBJ2-3
CASSFLAGDGDTQYF
TGCGCCAGCAGCTTCCTAGCGGGAGATGGAGATACGCAGTATTTT
>TRBD1|TRBV27|-|TRBJ2-7
CASSSYSGTARYEQYF
TGTGCCAGCAGTTCGTACTCCGGGACAGCTAGATACGAGCAGTACTTC
>TRBD1|TRBV7-2|-|TRBJ1-5
CASSSGQNSNQPQHF
TGTGCCAGCAGCTCGGGACAGAATAGCAATCAGCCCCAGCATTTT
>-|TRBV10-2|once|TRBJ2-1
CASSESRGGPYNEQFF
TGCGCCAGCAGTGAGTCGAGGGGGGGGCCCTACAATGAGCAGTTCTTC
>-|TRBV7-2|-|TRBJ1-1
CASSLAGDTEAFF
TGTGCCAGCAGCTTAGCCGGGGACACTGAAGCTTTCTTT
>TRBD1|TRBV6-5|few|TRBJ1-4
CASSWQGAGGEKLFF
TGTGCCAGCAGTTGGCAGGGGGCGGGTGGTGAAAAACTGTTTTTT
>TRBD1|TRBV14|-|TRBJ1-2
CASSQTTGHYGYTF
TGTGCCAGCAGCCAGACGACAGGGCACTATGGCTACACCTTC
>-|TRBV28|-|TRBJ1-1
CASSLQAANTEAFF
TGTGCCAGCAGTTTACAGGCAGCGAACACTGAAGCTTTCTTT
>-|TRBV21-1|-|TRBJ2-7
CASSKMTSGRGSVGEQYF
TGTGCCAGCAGCAAAATGACTAGCGGGAGAGGATCGGTGGGCGAGCAGTACTTC
>-|TRBV18|-|TRBJ1-5
CASSYRAGENQPQHF
TGTGCCAGCTCATACCGGGCAGGGGAGAATCAGCCCCAGCATTTT
>-|TRBV30|-|TRBJ1-1
CAWRRGSTEAFF
TGTGCCTGGAGGCGAGGGTCAACTGAAGCTTTCTTT
>TRBD1|TRBV10-3|-|TRBJ2-2
CAISEPGTGAANTGELFF
TGTGCCATCAGTGAGCCGGGGACAGGGGCCGCTAATACCGGGGAGCTGTTTTTT
>-|TRBV4-1|-|TRBJ1-5
CASSQGRASNQPQHF
TGCGCCAGCAGCCAAGGCAGGGCGAGCAATCAGCCCCAGCATTTT
>TRBD1|TRBV4-2|-|TRBJ1-2
CASSQDVPGQGAGNYGYTF
TGTGCCAGCAGCCAAGACGTCCCGGGACAGGGGGCAGGAAACTATGGCTACACCTTC
>-|TRBV7-9|few|TRBJ2-5
CSSSLNQRANPETQYF
TGTTCCAGCAGCTTAAACCAGCGGGCCAACCCGGAGACCCAGTACTTC
>-|TRBV9|-|TRBJ2-1
CASSLTGPPYNEQFF
TGTGCCAGCAGCCTTACAGGGCCACCATACAATGAGCAGTTCTTC
>TRBD1|TRBV6-1|-|TRBJ2-7
CASSGDRGNEQYF
TGTGCCAGCAGCGGGGACAGGGGCAACGAGCAGTACTTC
>TRBD1|TRBV19|-|TRBJ2-7
CARPGQGPFEQYF
TGTGCCAGGCCGGGACAGGGACCCTTCGAGCAGTACTTC
>TRBD2|TRBV4-1|-|TRBJ2-7
CASSQRLAGASEQYF
TGCGCCAGCAGCCAAAGACTAGCGGGAGCTAGCGAGCAGTACTTC
>TRBD2|TRBV11-2|-|TRBJ2-7
CASSPGTSINHEQYF
TGTGCCAGCAGCCCTGGGACTAGCATAAACCACGAGCAGTACTTC
>TRBD1|TRBV28|-|TRBJ2-7
CASSLTQGAYEQYF
TGTGCCAGCAGTTTGACACAGGGGGCTTACGAGCAGTACTTC
>TRBD1|TRBV18|-|TRBJ2-1
CASSRQGADYNEQFF
TGTGCCAGCTCAAGACAGGGGGCCGACTACAATGAGCAGTTCTTC
>-|TRBV7-6|-|TRBJ2-7
CASVAGVNSYEQYF
TGTGCCAGCGTCGCAGGGGTCAACTCCTACGAGCAGTACTTC
>TRBD2|TRBV27|-|TRBJ2-3
CASSWTSGRARGDTQYF
TGTGCCAGCAGTTGGACTAGCGGGAGGGCGAGGGGAGATACGCAGTATTTT
>-|TRBV28|few|TRBJ1-1
CAGRGVGEAFF
TGTGCCGGCCGGGGGGTCGGTGAAGCTTTCTTT
>-|TRBV5-1|-|TRBJ1-4
CASSLAGVGRSNEKLFF
TGCGCCAGCAGCTTGGCAGGGGTAGGACGGTCTAATGAAAAACTGTTTTTT
>TRBD1|TRBV30|-|TRBJ2-7
CAGDRASSYEQYF
TGTGCTGGGGACAGGGCGTCTTCCTACGAGCAGTACTTC
>-|TRBV7-6|-|TRBJ1-4
CASTTDRWPPEKLFF
TGTGCCAGCACCACGGACAGATGGCCGCCAGAAAAACTGTTTTTT
>-|TRBV20-1|-|TRBJ1-2
CSARGLYGYTF
TGCAGTGCCAGGGGCCTCTATGGCTACACCTTC